This TCR beta chain stems from a study of cytomegalovirus exposure and HLA in healthy donors. Whole-study findings and limits: It was reported that the classifier diagnosed cytomegalovirus status with high specificity and sensitivity in both the original and validation cohorts. Cytomegalovirus association was listed for around 170 TCR beta chains.

The study ran its PCR with 60 Vbeta and 13 Jbeta primers. Sequenced by immunoSEQ multiplex PCR; TCRdb stores in-frame clones only, minus some. The specimen's table records about 74,000 clones. The length of the CDR3 is 15 residues. V lost 1 base to trimming and J lost 8 bases; unmatched junction nucleotides: 9. The germline CDR1 and CDR2 sequences are GTSNPN and SVGIG (reference sequence). A word on this clone: Its antigen is undetermined.

J is TRBJ2-1 and V is TRBV30, with 9 bases aligning to TRBD2. The TCR was taken from a female donor in good health and CMV-seropositive. Sequencing was done on a sample of PBMCs. The CDR3 sequence is CAWSGDLAGWDEQFF. DNA for the CDR3: TGTGCCTGGAGTGGGGATCTAGCGGGGTGGGATGAGCAGTTCTTC. Combining the CDR3 with reference TRBV30 and TRBJ2-1 gives the whole variable domain SQTIHQWPATLVQPVGSPLSLECTVEGTSNPNLYWYRQAAGRGLQLLFYSVGIGQISSEVPQNLSASRPQDRQFILSSKKLLLSDSGFYLCAWSGDLAGWDEQFFGPGTRLTVL.